This is a list of T cell receptor beta chains from one sample in a study of post-analysis software for immune sequencing data. TCRdb redid the calling of the PCR reads with MiXCR, one entry per CDR3 protein. The table lists approximately 690,000 distinct CDR3 sequences, roughly three fifths of them singletons. What was sequenced was blood. Every receptor here comes from a girl aged 2-10 years with multiple sclerosis. Each CDR3 is given without its conserved first and last residue.

v_gene: TRBV20-1
CDR3aa: SARSGREGAYNEQF

v_gene: TRBV20-1
CDR3aa: SARRGQGAYNEQF

v_gene: TRBV12-3/TRBV12-4
CDR3aa: ASSLLGSDGYT

v_gene: TRBV11-2
CDR3aa: ASSLDPSGSADTQY

v_gene: TRBV20-1
CDR3aa: SAWRNTQY

v_gene: TRBV10-3
CDR3aa: ASSEGPGRSTDTQY

v_gene: TRBV12-3/TRBV12-4
CDR3aa: ASSLSRTSGTYNEQF

v_gene: TRBV29-1
CDR3aa: SVGLAGGGDEQF

v_gene: TRBV6-4
CDR3aa: ASSDFGGPHTGELF

v_gene: TRBV7-2
CDR3aa: ASSSTSGGDYNEQF

v_gene: TRBV7-9
CDR3aa: ASSPRPGQQETQY

v_gene: TRBV6-2/TRBV6-3
CDR3aa: ASTNAGTAYGYT

v_gene: TRBV7-2
CDR3aa: ASRPTAQGDTEAF

v_gene: TRBV19
CDR3aa: ASSMASGRSSYEQY

v_gene: TRBV12-3/TRBV12-4
CDR3aa: ASSPRGRNSFCEQY

v_gene: TRBV12-3/TRBV12-4
CDR3aa: ASSLGASPSTDTQY

v_gene: TRBV20-1
CDR3aa: SARDQAGGQGDTQY

v_gene: TRBV5-1
CDR3aa: ASSLNPENIQY

v_gene: TRBV20-1
CDR3aa: SARDRPLSSYEQY

v_gene: TRBV25-1
CDR3aa: AGSGRRVSGYNEQF

v_gene: TRBV7-6
CDR3aa: ASSSLRDKGYGYT

v_gene: TRBV28
CDR3aa: ASSPRPFHNKASYEQY

v_gene: TRBV29-1
CDR3aa: SVEDSNTDTQY

v_gene: TRBV4-1
CDR3aa: ASSQVGLAGPGSYSEQF

v_gene: TRBV6-2/TRBV6-3
CDR3aa: ASSWTRNPKNIQY

v_gene: TRBV7-2
CDR3aa: ASSSSGQGQGEQF

v_gene: TRBV5-1
CDR3aa: ASSWGGSLHEQF

v_gene: TRBV7-2
CDR3aa: ASGVYTDTQY

v_gene: TRBV5-1
CDR3aa: ASSGELEQF

v_gene: TRBV29-1
CDR3aa: SVEDGGTGYQETQY

v_gene: TRBV12-3/TRBV12-4
CDR3aa: ASSPGKLNTEAF

v_gene: TRBV4-2
CDR3aa: ASSQGAVSNYGYT

v_gene: TRBV6-6
CDR3aa: ASSSRTSPSAYNEQF

v_gene: TRBV12-5
CDR3aa: ASGLGDRGGNGYT

v_gene: TRBV7-9
CDR3aa: ASSLPGQAYSYNEQF

v_gene: TRBV7-2
CDR3aa: ASSRPGTSLPEQF

v_gene: TRBV7-9
CDR3aa: ASTPTEEKDTQY

v_gene: TRBV5-1
CDR3aa: ASSPGEGASYEQY